Below, 18 T cell receptor beta chains from the same sample are listed, as sequenced in a study of T cells in Graves' hyperthyroidism and ophthalmopathy. Amplified TCR beta CDR3 regions came from RNA transcripts. TCR CDR3 regions were first amplified by RT-PCR with HTBI primers. TCRdb reprocessed the multiplex PCR reads via MiXCR and lists one record per CDR3 protein. The sample shows 480,000 or so distinct CDR3 sequences, about 46% of them seen only once. Sample: peripheral blood or thyroid tissue (not recorded which). These receptor sequences come from an adult woman with Graves' disease, either hyperthyroidism or ophthalmopathy (not recorded which).

The chain recombines TRBV20-1 with TRBJ1-5, with D hard to call. Germline values: CDR1 DFQATT, CDR2 SNEGSKA (reference sequence). CDR3 length equals 13 residues. V lost 3 bases to trimming and J lost 4 bases, with 10 bases between them. The CDR3 sequence is CSASYSGNQPQHF. The CDR3 DNA follows: TGCAGTGCTAGTTATAGCGGGAATCAGCCCCAGCATTTT.

V gene TRBV12-3 or TRBV12-4 combines with J gene TRBJ1-5; D gene uncertain. This CDR3 has 12 amino acids. V dropped 5 bases and J dropped 6 bases, with 8 bases sitting between them. The CDR3 loop is CASSVDPQPQHF. The CDR3 nucleotides read TGTGCCAGCAGTGTCGACCCTCAGCCCCAGCATTTT.

This clonotype was recorded at least ten times. The CDR3 nucleotides are TGTGCCAGCAGTGAGACTGCCTTCTCTGGAAACACCATATATTTT. Residues: CASSETAFSGNTIYF. The chain combines TRBV25-1 with TRBJ1-3; no definite D call. V shed 3 bases and J shed 0 bases, with 9 bases lying between them. The germline gives CDR1 MGHDK, CDR2 SYGVNS. The CDR3 consists of 15 residues.

Details on this clonotype: Because the CDR3 is missing its conserved closing phenylalanine or tryptophan, this is likely a read error. The DNA is omitted, as the CDR3 cannot be located on it reliably, and the CDR3 follows TCRdb's listing. The chain employs TRBV7-2 and TRBJ2-5; the D segment call TRBD1 is taken from the table without a DNA check. Germline V gene data show CDR1 as SGHTA and CDR2 as FQGNSA. From its first to its last residue, the CDR3 has 11 amino acids. The CDR3 sequence is CASSLDQGGNY.

This clonotype was detected ten times or more. The genes are TRBV19 and TRBJ1-6, with 8 bases fitting TRBD1. Germline V gene data show CDR1 as LNHDA and CDR2 as SQIVND (reference sequence). The CDR3 contains 16 residues. With V trimmed by 3 bases and J by 7 bases, 8 bases remained unmatched. CDR3: CASSMRVDRANSPLHF. For the CDR3, the DNA is TGTGCCAGTAGTATGCGAGTGGACAGGGCGAATTCACCCCTCCACTTT.

As DNA, the CDR3 is TGTGCCAGCAGCTTAGCGCTGTGGGGGTATGGCTACACCTTC. This encodes CASSLALWGYGYTF. The chain is built from TRBV7-2 and TRBJ1-2; weak D call: TRBD1 (5 bases). Germline V lookup: CDR1 SGHTA, CDR2 FQGNSA. The CDR3 extends over 14 amino acids. V lost 0 bases, J lost 5 bases, and 10 bases lay in between.

This clonotype was counted many times. This chain joins TRBV7-2 and TRBJ2-7; 9 bases align to TRBD2. Germline-derived CDR1 and CDR2 are SGHTA and FQGNSA. The V and J ends lost 6 bases and 10 bases, in that order; junction bases with no gene match: 10. This CDR3 is built from 13 residues. CDR3 bases: TGTGCCAGCAGAGCAGTAGCGGGAGAGCCCCAGTACTTC. Its translation is CASRAVAGEPQYF.

This clonotype was seen only a few times. This chain joins TRBV5-5 and TRBJ2-5; unclear D gene. This CDR3 comprises 13 residues. V gave up 5 bases and J gave up 5 bases, with 13 bases separating them. The germline V gene encodes CDR1 SGHKS and CDR2 YYEKEE (reference sequence). DNA of the CDR3: TGTGCCAGCAGTTCGACTGGAGCGGAGACCCAGTACTTC. Amino acid sequence: CASSSTGAETQYF.

This clonotype was detected ten times or more. This chain connects TRBV6-5 to TRBJ1-1; D ambiguous. There are 13 residues in the CDR3. CDR1 is MNHEY, CDR2 SVGAGI, per germline. With 6 bases removed from V and 0 bases from J, the gap between germline ends came to 8 bases. CDR3 DNA sequence: TGTGCCAGCAGACACACCATGAACACTGAAGCTTTCTTT. Amino acid sequence: CASRHTMNTEAFF.

J is TRBJ1-2 and V is TRBV7-2; D is possibly TRBD1 (5 bases). Germline-derived CDR1 and CDR2 are SGHTA and FQGNSA. CDR3 length: 11 amino acids. Trimming left V 0 bases short and J 10 bases short, with 6 bases between. DNA of the CDR3: TGTGCCAGCAGCTTAGCAGGGGCCTACACCTTC. Protein product: CASSLAGAYTF.

This chain links TRBV20-1 with TRBJ2-7; no clear D. The ends were cut back, 6 bases at V and 2 bases at J, with 11 bases in the middle. Germline CDR1 and CDR2: DFQATT and SNEGSKA (reference sequence). The CDR3 extends over 12 amino acids. The CDR3 nucleotides read TGCAGTGCCCTCACCGGCCCCTACGAGCAGTACTTC. Translation: CSALTGPYEQYF.

This clonotype showed up many times. V usage is TRBV20-1 and J usage is TRBJ2-7; D may be TRBD1 or TRBD2 (5 bases each). The CDR3 extends over 14 amino acids. Looked up from germline, CDR1 is DFQATT and CDR2 is SNEGSKA (reference sequence). V was trimmed by 5 bases and J by 6 bases, leaving 20 bases between them. CDR3 DNA: TGCAGTGCTCAAGGGGACCCCAAAGTCTCCGAGCAGTACTTC. Its protein is CSAQGDPKVSEQYF.

The DNA of the CDR3 is TGTGCCAGCAGTCAAGGCAGGACGAACACCGGGGCCAACGTCCTGACTTTC. It encodes CASSQGRTNTGANVLTF. The gene calls are TRBV2 and TRBJ2-6; D remains ambiguous. This CDR3 spans 17 amino acids. V gave up 5 bases and J gave up 4 bases, with 18 bases separating them. Germline V gene data show CDR1 as SNHLY and CDR2 as FYNNEI.

The rearrangement uses TRBV27 and TRBJ1-1; no clear D gene. The CDR3 length is 14 residues. Germline V lookup: CDR1 MNHEY, CDR2 SMNVEV (reference sequence). Trimming removed 5 bases at V and 1 base at J, with 11 bases between. As DNA, the CDR3 is TGTGCCAGCAGTGACATAAATCCGAACACTGAAGCTTTCTTT. Residues: CASSDINPNTEAFF.

This clonotype has just a few counts. The rearrangement links TRBV4-3 to TRBJ2-7; perhaps TRBD1 as D (6 bases). Deletions cut 1 base from V and 1 base from J, with 8 bases between. The CDR3 covers 14 residues. Germline V lookup: CDR1 LGHNA, CDR2 YSLEER. The CDR3 region has the DNA TGCGCCAGCAGCCAAGGGGACACTTCCTACGAGCAGTACTTC. Translating it yields CASSQGDTSYEQYF.

J is TRBJ2-6 and V is TRBV10-3; D ambiguous. The germline CDR1 and CDR2 sequences are ENHRY and SYGVKD. The CDR3 length is 17 residues. The V gene lost 3 bases and the J gene lost 0 bases, with 12 bases spanning the gap. CDR3 nucleotides: TGTGCCATCAGTGATCCTACAGCCAGCTCTGGGGCCAACGTCCTGACTTTC. Residues: CAISDPTASSGANVLTF.

The chain employs TRBV29-1 and TRBJ1-2; D might be TRBD1 (6 bases). This CDR3 spans 14 amino acids. Germline CDR1 SQVTM, CDR2 ANQGSEA. Trimming left V 0 bases short and J 4 bases short, with 12 bases between. CDR3 sequence reads: CSVEELAGVYGYTF. The CDR3 DNA reads TGCAGCGTTGAAGAATTGGCAGGGGTCTATGGCTACACCTTC.

The chain links TRBV7-9 to TRBJ2-7, with 7 bases lining up with TRBD2. This CDR3 is built from 14 residues. V dropped 5 bases and J dropped 2; count of bases not matched to a gene: 6. The germline gives CDR1 SEHNR, CDR2 FQNEAQ (reference sequence). The CDR3 here is CASSPGTTAYEQYF. The CDR3 bases are TGTGCCAGCAGCCCCGGGACTACCGCCTACGAGCAGTACTTC.